These 32 T cell receptor beta chains were all obtained from the same sample, sequenced in a study of regulatory T cells in long-lasting Graves disease. Construction of the TCR beta libraries employed iRepertoire HTBI primers in conjunction with Arm-PCR of CDR3 regions. In TCRdb, the multiplex PCR reads were re-called with MiXCR into one record per CDR3 protein. This sample has a few hundred thousand distinct CDR3 sequences, with around a sixth found just once. As for time point: newly diagnosed GD, antithyroid drugs for less than 3 months. Making the TCR library involved RNA that had been extracted from PBMCs. The same data also contributed to another study, on T cells in Graves' hyperthyroidism and ophthalmopathy.

This sample comprised peripheral blood mononuclear cells (PBMCs), obtained at new diagnosis, from a patient treated with antithyroid drugs. These receptors originate from a woman aged 25-40 years with Graves disease.

This clonotype was recorded many times. This chain links TRBV29-1 with TRBJ1-2; 7 bases match TRBD1. Germline CDR1 is SQVTM and CDR2 is ANQGSEA. CDR3 length: 13 residues. The V and J ends lost 2 bases and 6 bases, in that order; junction bases with no gene match: 6. The CDR3 reads CSVELTGNNGYTF. DNA for the CDR3: TGCAGCGTTGAACTGACAGGGAACAATGGCTACACCTTC. The full variable domain, completed using reference TRBV29-1 and TRBJ1-2, is SAVISQKPSRDICQRGTSLTIQCQVDSQVTMMFWYRQQPGQSLTLIATANQGSEATYESGFVIDKFPISRPNLTFSTLTVSNMSPEDSSIYLCSVELTGNNGYTFGSGTRLTVV.

This clonotype appeared many times. The chain links TRBV20-1 to TRBJ1-5; D is uncertain. V was clipped by 3 bases and J by 4 bases, with 7 bases between them. Germline-derived CDR1 and CDR2 are DFQATT and SNEGSKA (reference sequence). The CDR3 has 12 amino acids. The CDR3 DNA is TGCAGTGCTAGCTACCCAAATCAGCCCCAGCATTTT. Its protein is CSASYPNQPQHF.

J is TRBJ1-4 and V is TRBV3-1; D not resolved. V dropped 0 bases and J dropped 7 bases, with 12 bases sitting between them. Germline V CDR1 and CDR2: LGHDT, YNNKEL (reference sequence). CDR3 size: 15 residues. The CDR3 DNA reads TGTGCCAGCAGCCAAGATACCCCGACGGGTGAAAAACTGTTTTTT. It is translated as CASSQDTPTGEKLFF. The whole variable domain, filled in from reference TRBV3-1 and TRBJ1-4, reads DTAVSQTPKYLVTQMGNDKSIKCEQNLGHDTMYWYKQDSKKFLKIMFSYNNKELIINETVPNRFSPKSPDKAHLNLHINSLELGDSAVYFCASSQDTPTGEKLFFGSGTQLSVL.

This clonotype was counted at least ten times. The V gene is TRBV2, the J gene TRBJ2-3, with a weak D call TRBD2 (6 bases). V was pared by 6 bases and J by 7 bases, with 20 bases between. The CDR3 spans 15 residues. Germline V CDR1 and CDR2: SNHLY, FYNNEI. CDR3 loop: CASSGDSAGFHTQYF. The CDR3 nucleotides are TGTGCCAGCAGCGGGGACTCCGCGGGGTTCCATACGCAGTATTTT.

V and J are TRBV5-1 and TRBJ1-2; TRBD1 matches at 9 bases. The CDR3 has 15 amino acids. In germline, CDR1 is SGHRS, CDR2 YFSETQ. The junction had 11 bases not matched to a gene; V was cut back by 3 bases and J by 8 bases. CDR3 bases: TGCGCCAGCAGCTCACAACGGACAGGGGAGAGCGGCTACACCTTC. Translating it yields CASSSQRTGESGYTF.

Comments on this clonotype: The junction shows a germline mismatch at one end, possibly a read error. The V call is TRBV7-7, the J call TRBJ2-2; 7 nucleotides line up with TRBD1. The germline V gene encodes CDR1 SSHAT and CDR2 FNYEAQ (reference sequence). There are 15 residues in the CDR3. The CDR3 DNA sequence: TGTGCTAGCAGCTTGACAGGGAGCACGGCCGGGGAGCTGTTTTTT. Translation gives CASSLTGSTAGELFF. The full variable domain, completed using reference TRBV7-7 and TRBJ2-2, is GAGVSQSPRYKVTKRGQDVTLRCDPISSHATLYWYQQALGQGPEFLTYFNYEAQPDKSGLPSDRFSAERPEGSISTLTIQRTEQRDSAMYRCASSLTGSTAGELFFGEGSRLTVL.

The gene calls are TRBV7-2 and TRBJ1-2; TRBD1 matches at 7 bases. After removal of 5 bases from V and 8 bases from J, the junction contained 8 bases not matched to a gene. Germline CDR1 reads SGHTA; CDR2 reads FQGNSA. This CDR3 has 13 residues. The CDR3 coding sequence is TGTGCCAGCAGCACCGGACAGGCCTGGGGCTACACCTTC. Protein product: CASSTGQAWGYTF.

The chain employs TRBV5-5 and TRBJ2-3, with 7 bases identical to TRBD2. Near its end, the DNA agrees better with TRBJ2-5, so the J call may be wrong. Germline assignment: CDR1 SGHKS and CDR2 YYEKEE (reference sequence). This CDR3 spans 17 amino acids. This chain's CDR3 is CASSRGGGGMYRETQYF. The CDR3 DNA sequence: TGTGCCAGCAGTAGGGGCGGGGGAGGGATGTATCGAGAGACCCAGTACTTC.

There are many counts of this clonotype. The CDR3 coding sequence is TGCAGTGCCAAGCCCATGACGGGACTAGCGAACACAGATACGCAGTATTTT. Translation gives CSAKPMTGLANTDTQYF. The rearrangement uses TRBV20-1 and TRBJ2-3, with TRBD2 matching over 10 bases. The V gene end was trimmed by 6 bases and the J gene end by 2 bases; junction bases not matched to a gene: 14. Looked up from germline, CDR1 is DFQATT and CDR2 is SNEGSKA (reference sequence). The CDR3 contains 17 residues.

This clonotype showed up just once. The rearrangement uses TRBV7-2 and TRBJ1-2; tentatively, D is TRBD1 (6 bases). V gave up 6 bases and J gave up 7 bases, with 18 bases separating them. The CDR3 runs 14 residues. Germline CDR1 reads SGHTA; CDR2 reads FQGNSA. The CDR3 DNA is TGTGCCAGCAGAAAACAAGGGGGGGCGTTTGGCTACACCTTC. Protein product: CASRKQGGAFGYTF.

This clonotype was counted ten times or more. The gene calls are TRBV19 and TRBJ1-2; D unclear. Trimming shortened V by 5 bases and J by 4 bases, and 14 bases separated the two germline ends. The germline V gene has CDR1 LNHDA and CDR2 SQIVND (reference sequence). The CDR3 runs to 14 residues. Here the CDR3 reads CASSRAAMTYGYTF. For the CDR3, the DNA is TGTGCCAGTAGTCGGGCGGCGATGACCTATGGCTACACCTTC. Looking up the rest from reference TRBV19 and TRBJ1-2 gives the full variable domain: DGGITQSPKYLFRKEGQNVTLSCEQNLNHDAMYWYRQDPGQGLRLIYYSQIVNDFQKGDIAEGYSVSREKKESFPLTVTSAQKNPTAFYLCASSRAAMTYGYTFGSGTRLTVV.

At least ten counts were recorded for this clonotype. The rearrangement links TRBV7-3 to TRBJ2-1; 8 nucleotides line up with TRBD2. Germline trimming cut 5 bases from V and 6 bases from J; bases unmatched to any gene: 3. Germline lookup yields CDR1 SGHTA and CDR2 FQGTGA. This CDR3 is 13 amino acids long. The DNA of the CDR3 is TGTGCCAGCAGCACTAGCGGTCCCAATGAGCAGTTCTTC. Translating gives CASSTSGPNEQFF.

About this clonotype itself: Since a far larger clone is one base different, this is likely a read error. J is TRBJ1-5 and V is TRBV7-2, with TRBD1 as a possible D gene (5 bases). Trimming pared 6 bases from V and 3 bases from J, leaving 15 bases between. Per the germline V gene, CDR1 is SGHTA and CDR2 is FQGNSA. CDR3 length equals 15 residues. Here the CDR3 DNA reads TGTGCCAGCAGTGAGGGGATACATAACAATCAGCCCCAGCATTTT. As protein: CASSEGIHNNQPQHF.

At least ten counts were recorded for this clonotype. The chain links TRBV6-1 to TRBJ1-5, with a possible D match to TRBD1 (6 bases). In germline, CDR1 is MNHNS, CDR2 SASEGT. With 5 bases removed from V and 3 bases from J, the gap between germline ends came to 11 bases. CDR3 length: 14 residues. CDR3: CASSRDTLNQPQHF. The CDR3 region has the DNA TGTGCCAGCAGTCGGGACACCCTCAATCAGCCCCAGCATTTT.

This chain joins TRBV25-1 and TRBJ2-7; D possibly corresponds to TRBD1 (6 bases). Germline V gives CDR1 MGHDK, CDR2 SYGVNS. V lost 6 bases and J lost 4, with 13 bases in between. This CDR3 comprises 13 residues. CDR3 loop: CASRGQPLYEQYF. CDR3 coding DNA: TGTGCCAGCAGAGGACAGCCGCTATACGAGCAGTACTTC.

The CDR3 DNA sequence: TGCGCCAGCAGCGCCGGACAGGGGGCCTCCTACGAGCAGTACTTC. Protein sequence: CASSAGQGASYEQYF. This chain connects TRBV5-1 to TRBJ2-7; TRBD1 matches 11 bases. V was clipped by 4 bases and J by 0 bases; unmatched bases: 3. The CDR3 spans 15 residues. Germline assignment: CDR1 SGHRS and CDR2 YFSETQ.

The chain links TRBV10-3 to TRBJ2-3, with 7 positions matching TRBD1. CDR3 length: 15 residues. Losses at the gene ends were 7 bases for V and 4 bases for J; bases not matched to a gene: 11. Per the germline V gene, CDR1 is ENHRY and CDR2 is SYGVKD. For the CDR3, the DNA is TGTGCCATCAATTTATTAGAGGGGGCCGCAGATACGCAGTATTTT. Translated: CAINLLEGAADTQYF.

This clonotype has only a few counts. This may be a read error, as it is one base from a much larger clone. The chain couples TRBV20-1 to TRBJ1-1; TRBD1 is a possible D gene (5 bases). The CDR3 has 15 amino acids. Deletions cut 0 bases from V and 12 bases from J, with 23 bases between. Germline lookup yields CDR1 DFQATT and CDR2 SNEGSKA (reference sequence). The CDR3 region is CSARDLGVETLVPFF. CDR3 sequence (DNA): TGCAGTGCTAGAGACCTGGGGGTTGAGACGCTCGTACCTTTCTTT.

This clonotype appeared a few times. The genes are TRBV4-1 and TRBJ1-2, with 12 bases matching TRBD1. With V trimmed by 3 bases and J by 4 bases, 9 bases remained unmatched. Per germline, CDR1 MGHRA and CDR2 YSYEKL. This CDR3 has 17 residues. In DNA, the CDR3 is TGCGCCAGCAGCCAGGGATTCCGGGACAGGGGGCTCTATGGCTACACCTTC. Translation gives CASSQGFRDRGLYGYTF.

This clonotype was found a few times. Sequence at one end of the junction differs from germline and may be a read error. The chain carries TRBV5-1 and TRBJ2-4; D perhaps matches TRBD2 (6 bases). The CDR3 sequence is 17 residues long. Germline V gives CDR1 SGHRS, CDR2 YFSETQ. DNA for the CDR3: TGCGCCAGCAGTCCCGTCGGAGGTGCCTGGGGGGAAAACATCCAGTACTTC. Protein: CASSPVGGAWGENIQYF.

As for this clonotype: A single base separates this from a much larger clone, so it may be a read error. The genes are TRBV4-1 and TRBJ2-5; 11 bases agree with TRBD2. V lost 3 bases to trimming and J lost 2 bases; unmatched junction nucleotides: 5. In germline, CDR1 is MGHRA, CDR2 YSYEKL. This CDR3 is 16 amino acids long. CDR3 amino acids: CASSQVSGGEQETQYF. The CDR3 bases are TGCGCCAGCAGCCAGGTTAGCGGGGGGGAACAAGAGACCCAGTACTTC.

This clonotype showed up many times. The genes are TRBV20-1 and TRBJ2-3; 9 bases map to TRBD2. The trim removed 3 bases at V and 4 bases at J, leaving 11 bases unmatched. The CDR3 runs 16 residues. Germline V gene sequence: CDR1 DFQATT, CDR2 SNEGSKA (reference sequence). CDR3 coding DNA: TGCAGTGCTAGGTCTACTGCCGGGACTAGCCCAGATACGCAGTATTTT. Residues: CSARSTAGTSPDTQYF.

This clonotype was recorded once. This sequence may be a read error, since a much larger clone differs from it by one base. The CDR3 does not end in the conserved phenylalanine or tryptophan, so this is likely a read error. This rearrangement joins TRBV20-1 to TRBJ2-3; D is perhaps TRBD2 (5 bases). V lost 0 bases, J lost 3 bases, and 13 bases lay in between. The CDR3 spans 15 residues. Germline V gene data show CDR1 as DFQATT and CDR2 as SNEGSKA (reference sequence). The CDR3 nucleotides read TGCAGTGCTAGAGATTCGGGGAGAGCGACAGATACGCAGTATATT. Protein: CSARDSGRATDTQYI.

This clonotype was detected many times. V and J are TRBV10-3 and TRBJ1-1; the match to TRBD1 covers 7 bases. This CDR3 contains 15 residues. With V trimmed by 7 bases and J by 2 bases, 10 bases remained unmatched. Per germline, CDR1 ENHRY and CDR2 SYGVKD. CDR3: CAIKNPGTVNTEAFF. As DNA, the CDR3 is TGTGCCATCAAAAATCCCGGGACAGTAAACACTGAAGCTTTCTTT.

At least ten counts were recorded for this clonotype. The chain employs TRBV7-9 and TRBJ2-7, with TRBD1 matching over 9 bases. Germline loops: CDR1 SEHNR, CDR2 FQNEAQ (reference sequence). The CDR3 sequence is 17 residues long. Trimming took 2 bases from V and 4 from J; bases not matched to a gene: 12. This CDR3 reads CASSLPLTGGPLYEQYF. CDR3 nucleotide sequence: TGTGCCAGCAGCTTACCCCTGACAGGGGGACCTCTTTACGAGCAGTACTTC.

This clonotype was detected many times. A junction end diverges from the germline sequence, so it may reflect a read error. The J gene is TRBJ1-1, the V gene TRBV5-5; D is unresolved. Germline V lookup: CDR1 SGHKS, CDR2 YYEKEE (reference sequence). The CDR3 is 15 amino acids. CDR3 amino acids: CASSLSESLNTEAFF. The CDR3 DNA reads TGCGCCAGCAGCCTGAGCGAGAGTCTTAACACTGAAGCTTTCTTT. Full variable domain (outside the CDR3, taken from reference TRBV5-5 and TRBJ1-1): DAGVTQSPTHLIKTRGQQVTLRCSPISGHKSVSWYQQVLGQGPQFIFQYYEKEERGRGNFPDRFSARQFPNYSSELNVNALLLGDSALYLCASSLSESLNTEAFFGQGTRLTVV.

This clonotype was seen ten or more times. V gene TRBV18 combines with J gene TRBJ2-1; TRBD2 matches at 7 bases. Germline loops: CDR1 KGHSH, CDR2 LQKENI. V gave up 3 bases and J gave up 5 bases; unmatched junction bases: 7. The CDR3 is 15 residues long. The CDR3 DNA reads TGTGCCAGCTCACCCCCACCTAGCGGAGACAATGAGCAGTTCTTC. Protein: CASSPPPSGDNEQFF.

J is TRBJ2-4 and V is TRBV7-2, with 12 nucleotides matching TRBD2. This CDR3 contains 17 residues. V lost 5 bases, J lost 7 bases, and 12 bases stayed unmatched. Germline V CDR1 and CDR2: SGHTA, FQGNSA. In DNA form, the CDR3 reads TGTGCCAGCAGCCCCCCTTCTAGCGGGGGGGCGGGCAACATTCAGTACTTC. Its protein product is CASSPPSSGGAGNIQYF.

About this clonotype: Being one base from a much bigger clone, this may be a read error. V usage is TRBV20-1 and J usage is TRBJ2-2; D might be TRBD1 (7 bases). Germline loops: CDR1 DFQATT, CDR2 SNEGSKA (reference sequence). The CDR3 length is 16 residues. The V gene lost 0 bases and the J gene lost 6 bases, with 17 bases spanning the gap. The CDR3, as DNA: TGCAGTGCTAGAGATAGTAGCAGGGGGGTGGCCGGGGAGCTGTTTTTT. Residues: CSARDSSRGVAGELFF.

This clonotype was observed at least ten times. J is TRBJ1-5 and V is TRBV4-2, with no clear D. The CDR3 runs to 19 residues. V was clipped by 0 bases and J by 0 bases, with 18 bases between them. CDR1 and CDR2 (germline): LGHNA, YNFKEQ. CDR3 in amino acids: CASSQDRWPGGYSNQPQHF. For the CDR3, the DNA is TGTGCCAGCAGCCAAGATCGCTGGCCAGGAGGGTATAGCAATCAGCCCCAGCATTTT.

This clonotype was seen at least ten times. The J gene is TRBJ2-1, the V gene TRBV7-9, with 7 bases that match TRBD1. This CDR3 region has 16 residues. The J segment lost 1 base and the V segment lost 11 bases, leaving 14 bases of the junction unmatched. Germline-derived CDR1 and CDR2 are SEHNR and FQNEAQ (reference sequence). The CDR3 DNA sequence: TGTGCCTTCGACTTCGGACGGGGACAGTCCTACAATGAGCAGTTCTTC. It translates to CAFDFGRGQSYNEQFF.

The chain is built from TRBV12-5 and TRBJ1-1; 7 bases are shared with TRBD1. The germline V gene encodes CDR1 LGHNT and CDR2 FRNRAP. This CDR3 has 15 residues. The trim removed 2 bases at V and 4 bases at J, leaving 7 bases unmatched. The CDR3 coding sequence is TGTGCTAGTGGTTTGCCGGAGGGGGCCGGCACTGAAGCTTTCTTT. This gives the protein CASGLPEGAGTEAFF.